This T cell receptor (beta chain) came from a study of blood T cells in healthy people across ages. As for the study in general: About one barcoded TCR beta cDNA was captured per two T cells. Findings and limits, study-wide: Fewer expanded clones and more diversity marked long-lived versus aged donors.

Extractions gave at least 5 micrograms of total RNA per sample. Combining a sample-barcoded 5' primer with a J-beta primer mix, a second PCR ran for roughly 7 to 11 cycles. Every molecule of cDNA carried a tag from a template-switch adaptor with 12 random nucleotides. TCRdb analysed the 5' RACE reads with MiXCR anew, one entry per CDR3 protein. The sample lists hundreds of thousands of distinct CDR3 sequences; about 37% were seen once. Germline V CDR1 and CDR2: SGHTA, FQGNSA. Between the trimmed V and J ends, which lost 7 bases and 4 bases, there was a span of 14 bases. The CDR3 spans 14 residues. Concerning this clonotype: Its target is not known.

The rearrangement uses TRBV7-2 and TRBJ1-5; D is ambiguous. This TCR was recovered from a man younger than 35 in good health. What was sequenced was blood. The CDR3 protein is CASTPSSANQPQHF. As DNA, the CDR3 is TGTGCCAGCACCCCCTCGTCCGCGAATCAGCCCCAGCATTTT.